The rows below give T cell receptor beta chains drawn from one sample of a study of OX40 agonist ivuxolimab in advanced cancers. Sequencing used immunoSEQ multiplex PCR; TCRdb keeps in-frame clones, though not all of them. The data hold 95,000 to 100,000 clones, with 70% to 85% observed a single time. The specimen comprised CD4+ or CD8+ T cells sorted from blood, sampled in a trial of the OX40 agonist ivuxolimab. These receptor sequences come from an adult with an advanced solid tumor such as melanoma, head and neck, liver or kidney cancer. CDR3s include the opening cysteine and the closing phenylalanine or tryptophan. The D gene is left open where the match is weak. Clone sizes are given selectively: once, few, many, or a class where the clone is expanded.

j_gene	d_gene	abundance	v_gene	CDR3nt	CDR3aa
TRBJ1-2	.	.	TRBV25-1	TGTGCCAGCAAAGGATTATATGGCTACACCTTC	CASKGLYGYTF
TRBJ2-4	TRBD1	.	TRBV6-5	TGTGCCAGCAGGCGGGGACAGGAAAACATTCAGTACTTC	CASRRGQENIQYF
TRBJ2-5	TRBD2	.	TRBV10-2	TGCGCCAGCAGTGAAGGAAGCGGGGCACGGTCGGAGACCCAGTACTTC	CASSEGSGARSETQYF
TRBJ2-7	.	.	TRBV6-1	TGTGCCAGCAGTGAAAGGGGACGGAGTTTGGGGCAGTACTTC	CASSERGRSLGQYF
TRBJ2-1	TRBD2	.	TRBV2	TGTGCCAGCAGTGAAGGACTAGCGGGGATATACAATGAGCAGTTCTTC	CASSEGLAGIYNEQFF
TRBJ1-4	.	.	TRBV6-1	TGTGCCAGCAGTGAAGCGAATGGAAGGGAAAAACTGTTTTTT	CASSEANGREKLFF
TRBJ2-1	TRBD2	once	TRBV6-1	TGTGCCAGCAGTGATGGTAGCGGGACTGATGAGCAGTTCTTC	CASSDGSGTDEQFF
TRBJ1-3	.	.	TRBV7-2	TGTGCCAGCAGCTTAGGGTCCCACTCTGGAAACACCATATATTTT	CASSLGSHSGNTIYF
TRBJ1-1	.	few	TRBV4-1	TGCGCCAGCAGGACACTAAGGCCCCTCGTGGGTGAGAACACTGAAGCTTTCTTT	CASRTLRPLVGENTEAFF
TRBJ2-3	.	.	TRBV18	TGTGCCAGCTCACCGGGCTTCGGGAGCACAGATACGCAGTATTTT	CASSPGFGSTDTQYF
TRBJ2-5	TRBD1	.	TRBV27	TGTGCCAGCCGAGGGGGACAGGGGTCCTGGGGGACCCAGTACTTC	CASRGGQGSWGTQYF
TRBJ2-7	.	.	TRBV2	TGTGCCAGCAGCCGAGAAATTGGGGCCGGGGTCGAGCAGTACTTC	CASSREIGAGVEQYF
TRBJ1-5	.	.	TRBV7-9	TGTGCCAGCAGCTTCTCAGGGAGGCAGCCCCAGCATTTT	CASSFSGRQPQHF
TRBJ2-3	.	.	TRBV7-6	TGTGCCAGCAGCTTAGGGGCAGATACGCAGTATTTT	CASSLGADTQYF
TRBJ2-5	.	.	TRBV10-3	TGTGCCATCGGGACGGGGTACCAAGAGACCCAGTACTTC	CAIGTGYQETQYF
TRBJ1-2	.	.	TRBV7-6	TGTGCCAGCAGCCCGCCGGGTCCGGGCGGCTACACCTTC	CASSPPGPGGYTF
TRBJ1-3	.	.	TRBV5-1	TGCGCCAGCAGCTTGGGAGACACTAGCCCGTCTGGAAACACCATATATTTT	CASSLGDTSPSGNTIYF
TRBJ1-1	.	.	TRBV11-1	TGTGCCAGCAGCTCTCGCATGAGGGAAGCTTTCTTT	CASSSRMREAFF
TRBJ2-5	.	.	TRBV6-6	TGTGCCAGCACTGCAGCTAAAGAGACCCAGTACTTC	CASTAAKETQYF
TRBJ1-2	.	.	TRBV6-5	TGTGCCAGCAGCCAGGACTCAATCTATGGCTACACCTTC	CASSQDSIYGYTF
TRBJ2-5	TRBD1	.	TRBV28	TGTGCCAGCAGTTTCGAGCAGGGGGAGGAGACCCAGTACTTC	CASSFEQGEETQYF
TRBJ1-5	.	.	TRBV5-1	TGCGCCAGCAGCCTAGGGGTTATCGGTCAGCCCCAGCATTTT	CASSLGVIGQPQHF
TRBJ2-7	TRBD1	.	TRBV18	TGTGCCAGCTCATTTTCTGACAGGGTGGGAGAGCAGTACTTC	CASSFSDRVGEQYF
TRBJ2-5	.	.	TRBV14	TGTGCCAGCAGCCAAGATACGGCTAGCTATAGGGAGACCCAGTACTTC	CASSQDTASYRETQYF
TRBJ1-2	TRBD1	.	TRBV5-4	TGTGCCAGCAGCGTGGACAGGGGGCAGTATGGCTACACCTTC	CASSVDRGQYGYTF
TRBJ2-7	.	.	TRBV13	TGTGCCAGCAGCGACTCCCGGGACGGCTCCTACGAGCAGTACTTC	CASSDSRDGSYEQYF
TRBJ1-2	TRBD1	.	TRBV6-5	TGTGCCAGCGGACAGGGGGCCTCTGGCTACACCTTC	CASGQGASGYTF
TRBJ1-2	TRBD1	.	TRBV5-1	TGCGCCAGCAGCCCCAAACTCCGGACAGGGGGATACGTTGGCTACACCTTC	CASSPKLRTGGYVGYTF
TRBJ1-3	.	.	TRBV5-4	TGTGCCAGCAGCGTGGACCGGGGGTCTGGAAACACCATATATTTT	CASSVDRGSGNTIYF
TRBJ2-2	TRBD1	.	TRBV27	TGTGCCAGCAGCCGGACAGGGGGTTCCACCGGGGAGCTGTTTTTT	CASSRTGGSTGELFF
TRBJ2-5	TRBD2	.	TRBV15	TGTGCCACCAGCCGGGGGACTAGCGGGGGAATAAAGACCCAGTACTTC	CATSRGTSGGIKTQYF
TRBJ2-2	.	.	TRBV28	TGTGCCAGCAGGCTCCCCGCCACCGGGGAGCTGTTTTTT	CASRLPATGELFF
TRBJ2-2	.	.	TRBV7-3	TGTGCCAGCAGCTTAACTGGGCCGACCACCGGGGAGCTGCTTTTT	CASSLTGPTTGELLF
TRBJ1-5	.	.	TRBV19	TGTGCCAGTAGATTTTCCGGGACGGCACATAGGCCCCAGCATTTT	CASRFSGTAHRPQHF
TRBJ2-7	TRBD1	.	TRBV6-5	TGTGCCAGCAGCCACAGGGGCTTTAACTACGAGCAGTACTTC	CASSHRGFNYEQYF
TRBJ1-6	TRBD1	.	TRBV28	TGTGCCACCTCCTCCGGACAGGGATATTCACCCCTCCACTTT	CATSSGQGYSPLHF
TRBJ2-5	.	.	TRBV7-8	TGTGCCAGCAGCTTATTCGCCATCAGGGAAGAGACCCAGTACTTC	CASSLFAIREETQYF
TRBJ2-1	TRBD2	.	TRBV5-1	TGCGCCAGCAGCTCCAAACTAGCGGGGGGGCCCAGGGATGAGCAGTTCTTC	CASSSKLAGGPRDEQFF
TRBJ2-1	.	.	TRBV4-2	TGTGCCAGCAGCCAAGCTCCGGGCGGTGAGCAGTTCTTC	CASSQAPGGEQFF
TRBJ2-1	TRBD2	once	TRBV7-3	TGTGCCAGCAGCTCCACAGCGGGAGCCTCTAGGAGTCCCCAGTTCTTC	CASSSTAGASRSPQFF
TRBJ2-7	TRBD2	.	TRBV4-2	TGTGCCAGCAGCCCGACGACTAGCGGGAGGACCCCCTACGAGCAGTACTTC	CASSPTTSGRTPYEQYF
TRBJ2-7	.	.	TRBV30	TGTGCCTGGAGTCGGAAGGCTTACGAGCAGTACTTC	CAWSRKAYEQYF
TRBJ2-3	.	.	TRBV5-6	TGTGCCAGCAGCTGGGATGTGGGAGATACGCAGTATTTT	CASSWDVGDTQYF